These 11 T cell receptor beta chains came from one sample sequenced in a study of blood T cell repertoires in COVID-19. Sequencing was performed with immunoSEQ multiplex PCR; in TCRdb, only in-frame clones are kept and a portion is missing. The table includes around 64,000 clones, around 86% detected once. The sample taken for sequencing was peripheral blood. The receptors here all came from a man younger than 40 with acute or convalescent COVID-19.

The V and J genes are TRBV2 and TRBJ1-4; D gene unclear. The CDR3 consists of 14 residues. The V end was cut by 2 bases, the J end by 8 bases, with 12 bases between. Germline V gene lookup returns CDR1 SNHLY and CDR2 FYNNEI. CDR3 in amino acids: CASSERWAVEKLFF. CDR3 sequence (DNA): TGTGCCAGCAGTGAAAGATGGGCAGTGGAAAAACTGTTTTTT.

V usage is TRBV12-3 or TRBV12-4 and J usage is TRBJ1-2, with no clear D. There are 13 residues in the CDR3. Trimming took 1 base from V and 4 from J, leaving 7 bases between them. The CDR3 protein is CASSLVPGYGYTF. The DNA for the CDR3 is TGTGCCAGCAGTTTAGTCCCAGGCTATGGCTACACCTTC.

This sequence joins TRBV29-1 and TRBJ2-3, with unresolved D. V was pared by 5 bases and J by 1 base, with 7 bases between. The CDR3 sequence is 12 residues long. Germline V CDR1 and CDR2: SQVTM, ANQGSEA. The CDR3 sequence is CSVLAGTDTQYF. The DNA for the CDR3 is TGCAGCGTTCTGGCGGGCACAGATACGCAGTATTTT.

The chain couples TRBV10-3 to TRBJ1-1; no reliable D call. Trimming removed 6 bases from V and 5 bases from J, with 7 bases in between. This CDR3 spans 11 amino acids. CDR1 and CDR2 from the germline V gene are ENHRY and SYGVKD. The CDR3 bases are TGTGCCATCAGCGCGGAGACTGAAGCTTTCTTT. The encoded protein is CAISAETEAFF.

The J gene is TRBJ2-7, the V gene TRBV21-1; TRBD1 is taken as the D call from the table, unchecked against the DNA. TRBV21-1 is assigned pseudogene status. This CDR3 has 16 amino acids. CDR3 DNA sequence: TGTGCCAGCAGCAAAGTGGGACAGCCTAGATTTTACGAGCAGTACGTC. It specifies CASSKVGQPRFYEQYV.

The chain combines TRBV7-9 with TRBJ1-2; a weak D match, TRBD1 (6 bases). The V and J ends lost 4 bases and 0 bases respectively, with 9 bases between them. Per the germline V gene, CDR1 is SEHNR and CDR2 is FQNEAQ (reference sequence). The CDR3 totals 14 residues. This chain's CDR3 is CASSSWTANYGYTF. As DNA, the CDR3 is TGTGCCAGCAGCTCATGGACAGCTAACTATGGCTACACCTTC.

J is TRBJ2-3 and V is TRBV27, with 8 bases identical to TRBD2. The J segment lost 0 bases and the V segment lost 2 bases, leaving 10 bases of the junction unmatched. The length of the CDR3 is 18 residues. CDR1 is MNHEY and CDR2 is SMNVEV in the germline V gene (reference sequence). In DNA form, the CDR3 reads TGTGCCAGCAGTTTAGACGCCTCGACTAGCGATAGCACAGATACGCAGTATTTT. Its translation is CASSLDASTSDSTDTQYF.

The CDR3 nucleotides are TGTGCCAGCAGCCAAGGGGGGGTTGCGACTAATGAAAAACTGTTTTTT. This translates into CASSQGGVATNEKLFF. J is TRBJ1-4 and V is TRBV14; possible D gene TRBD1, 5 bases. There are 16 residues in the CDR3. Germline lookup yields CDR1 SGHDN and CDR2 FVKESK. V was pared by 1 base and J by 2 bases, with 11 bases between. Together with reference TRBV14 and TRBJ1-4, the CDR3 gives the full variable domain: EAGVTQFPSHSVIEKGQTVTLRCDPISGHDNLYWYRRVMGKEIKFLLHFVKESKQDESGMPNNRFLAERTGGTYSTLKVQPAELEDSGVYFCASSQGGVATNEKLFFGSGTQLSVL.

The count of this clone is one. V is TRBV18 and J is TRBJ2-1; no reliable D call. V was pared by 3 bases and J by 0 bases, with 12 bases between. The CDR3 covers 16 residues. The germline gives CDR1 KGHSH, CDR2 LQKENI. CDR3 in DNA: TGTGCCAGCTCACCCAACGCCCCCAGCTCCTACAATGAGCAGTTCTTC. As protein: CASSPNAPSSYNEQFF.

This clone was found once. The chain has TRBV9 and TRBJ2-7; D is unresolved. Per the germline V gene, CDR1 is SGDLS and CDR2 is YYNGEE. With 4 bases removed from V and 3 bases from J, the gap between germline ends came to 5 bases. CDR3 length equals 11 residues. The CDR3 protein is CASSSNYEQYF. CDR3 nucleotides: TGTGCCAGCAGCTCCAACTACGAGCAGTACTTC.

The chain combines TRBV7-2 with TRBJ2-3; 8 nucleotides match TRBD1. The V gene end was trimmed by 1 base and the J gene end by 3 bases; junction bases not matched to a gene: 0. Per the germline V gene, CDR1 is SGHTA and CDR2 is FQGNSA. This CDR3 contains 14 residues. The CDR3: CASSLGTGTDTQYF. The CDR3 bases are TGTGCCAGCAGCTTAGGGACAGGGACAGATACGCAGTATTTT.